Sequencing of this T cell receptor (beta chain) was carried out in a study of blood T cell repertoires in COVID-19. As for the study in general: Acute-phase and convalescent COVID-19 samples originated in the United States, Italy and Spain. T cells, B-cell-depleted T cells, or PBMCs provided the cDNA or gDNA that served as material.

The protocol was immunoSEQ multiplex PCR, while the TCRdb copy is restricted to in-frame clones and leaves out a portion. The sample holds about 160,000 clones, about four fifths seen once. Looked up from germline, CDR1 is SGHNT and CDR2 is YYREEE (reference sequence). The V end was cut by 2 bases, the J end by 0 bases, with 9 bases between. The CDR3 sequence is 15 residues long. What was sequenced was peripheral blood. The sequence was collected from a woman of 80 years or more with active or convalescent COVID-19. This sequence joins TRBV5-4 and TRBJ1-3; D gene uncertain. CDR3 DNA: TGTGCCAGCAGCTTTTCAGGTTTCTCTGGAAACACCATATATTTT. Translation gives CASSFSGFSGNTIYF. Supplemented by reference TRBV5-4 and TRBJ1-3, the full variable domain reads ETGVTQSPTHLIKTRGQQVTLRCSSQSGHNTVSWYQQALGQGPQFIFQYYREEENGRGNFPPRFSGLQFPNYSSELNVNALELDDSALYLCASSFSGFSGNTIYFGEGSWLTVV.